This entry describes one T cell receptor (beta chain). The antigen remains unidentified. Data came from immunoSEQ multiplex PCR; TCRdb stores just in-frame clones and leaves some out. Of approximately 2,000,000 clones in the sample, 93% were seen once. Germline V gene lookup returns CDR1 SGHAT and CDR2 FQNNGV. The V end lost 1 base, the J end lost 3 bases, and 13 bases lay between the germline ends. The CDR3 has 16 residues. The data derive from a study of shared clonotypes between healthy human individuals. Study background: Each donor had three CD4 naive, three CD4 memory, two CD8 naive and one CD8 memory plate. Study-level points and caveats: Memory subsets had estimated richness that was generally smaller than that of naive subsets. Rarefaction gave evidence that sorted-subset sequencing remained incomplete despite large depth. Clonotypes that were shared across a few donors made up 4% to 6% of naive CD4 clonotypes.

Cells designated naive CD8 were CD45RO-negative and were positively selected for CCR7, with terminally differentiated effector memory CD45RA+ cells excluded. The TCR originated in a man between 18 and 35 years old in good health. Some clones in this sample may be carry-over from other donors' samples. Sample: naive CD8+ T cells from PBMCs. The V call is TRBV11-2, the J call TRBJ2-1, with D maybe TRBD2 (6 bases). CDR3: CASSLGSRRDYNEQFF. CDR3 DNA sequence: TGTGCCAGCAGCTTAGGAAGCAGGCGGGACTACAATGAGCAGTTCTTC.